Detailed here is one TCR beta chain. The antigen remains unidentified. This entry is derived from a study of shared clonotypes between healthy human individuals. About the research overall: Donors had three CD4 naive, three CD4 memory, two CD8 naive and one CD8 memory plate apiece.

It was into CD45RA+ naive and CD45RA-negative memory subsets that the CD4+ cells were split. Repertoires were generated with immunoSEQ multiplex PCR, while TCRdb's copy carries only in-frame clones and drops some. The sample holds around 1.1 million clones, 70% to 80% seen once. General study findings and limits: A generally larger estimated richness was seen in naive subsets than in memory subsets. All-four-donor shared clonotypes had higher generation probabilities than non-shared clonotypes did.

The TCR was taken from a man younger than 35 in good health. Some clones in this sample may be carry-over from other donors' samples. The sequencing input was memory CD4+ T cells from PBMCs. Specified subset: CD45RA-negative fraction.

DNA for the CDR3: TGTGCCAGCAGCTTAGCCGCAGGGAGCGGAAACACCATATATTTT. Its translation: CASSLAAGSGNTIYF. The chain combines TRBV7-7 with TRBJ1-3; D may be TRBD1 (5 bases). CDR1 is SSHAT, CDR2 FNYEAQ, per germline (reference sequence). Trimming pared 0 bases from V and 4 bases from J, leaving 10 bases between. This CDR3 comprises 15 residues.